The T cell receptor (beta chain) under discussion was sequenced for a study of blood T cell repertoires in COVID-19 (TCRdb year 2020). In terms of the full investigation: Samples covering the acute and convalescent phases of COVID-19 were provided by collaborators in the United States, Italy and Spain. The material from the prospective study consisted of cDNA or gDNA derived from T cells, B-cell-depleted T cells, or PBMCs. Subjects who had been exposed to COVID-19, were actively infected with it, or had recovered from it provided the deeply sampled blood TCRbeta repertoires that made up the dataset. The repertoires were released in a freely available public database meant as a resource for research on the immune response to SARS-CoV-2. The samples were drawn from two sources: the first 160 participants of the ongoing ImmuneRACE study, and 1,000 to 1,500 subjects contributed by 6 global collaborators. The sample metadata nearly always contained a de-identified subject ID, COVID-19 status, age in years and sex. Where available, HLA class I and class II types were obtained from metadata supplied by the sample provider rather than from assay-based typing. The investigation overall reported the following: The amount of clinical and demographic metadata varied by source and participant and was provided uncurated.

TCRbeta CDR3 regions were amplified from genomic DNA by means of the immunoSEQ Assay, a bias-controlled multiplex PCR. The authors' analysis ran thus. The number of nucleated cells in each sample was estimated by amplification of reference gene primers within the assay. To quantify the absolute abundance of each unique TCRbeta CDR3 rearrangement, sequence reads were collapsed and filtered. For each sample, productive Simpson clonality was calculated as the square root of Simpson's diversity index over productive rearrangements. Drawn from immuneACCESS, this table holds only the in-frame rearrangements with V and J called that TCRdb kept. Clones are partly lost; checked studies trace under half to an unresolved V gene and leave the rest unexplained. V and J calls and clone size are given by that table; D and trimming were obtained from the DNA. The sample table lists about 14,000 clones, 65% to 90% of them with a count of one. The ten biggest clones cover approximately 28% of the sample.

Points on this clone: Its antigen has not been determined. No base quality values were provided; no much bigger clone lies one nucleotide off.

Taken from cysteine to phenylalanine, the CDR3 has 15 residues. The retained sequence is limited to the CDR3, 45 bases, with the frame set at the first base. Trimming at the junction amounts to 5 bases on V and 0 bases on J, and the germline ends lie 12 bases apart. From the germline V gene, CDR1 is SNHLY and CDR2 is FYNNEI. Each collaborating institution followed its own protocols to collect whole blood in K2EDTA tubes. For TCRbeta analysis, collaborator samples were shipped as frozen whole blood, as isolated PBMCs, or as DNA extracted from either sample type. The source material was peripheral blood. The sequence was obtained from a woman in her forties or fifties with active or convalescent COVID-19. The rearranged chain carries TRBV2 and TRBJ2-3; 6 matching bases give a weak D call of TRBD1. For the CDR3, the sequence is CASSRPGHSTDTQYF. The nucleotides are TGTGCCAGCAGTAGACCGGGACACAGCACAGATACGCAGTATTTT.